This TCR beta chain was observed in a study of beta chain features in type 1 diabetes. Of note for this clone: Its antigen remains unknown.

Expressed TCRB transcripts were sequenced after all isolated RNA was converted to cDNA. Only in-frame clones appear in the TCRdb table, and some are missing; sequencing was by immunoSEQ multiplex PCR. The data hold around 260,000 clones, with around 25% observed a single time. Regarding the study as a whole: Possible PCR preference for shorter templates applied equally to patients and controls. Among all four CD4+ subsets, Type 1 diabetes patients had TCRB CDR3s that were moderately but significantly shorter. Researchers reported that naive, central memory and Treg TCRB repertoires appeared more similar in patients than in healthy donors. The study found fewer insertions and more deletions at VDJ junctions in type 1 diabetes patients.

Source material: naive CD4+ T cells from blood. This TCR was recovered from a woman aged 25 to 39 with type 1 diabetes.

CDR3 coding DNA: TGCGCCAGCAGCCAAGCGGGAGTCGGGGAGCAGTACTTC. Residues: CASSQAGVGEQYF. The chain is built from TRBV5-1 and TRBJ2-7, with 8 bases identical to TRBD2. The CDR3 consists of 13 residues. V shed 4 bases, J shed 7 bases, and the junction held 7 bases outside the gene matches. Germline CDR1 SGHRS, CDR2 YFSETQ.